A single sample is the source of the 18 T cell receptor beta chains below, sequenced in a study of shared clonotypes between healthy human individuals. Cells designated naive CD8 were CD45RO-negative and were positively selected for CCR7, with terminally differentiated effector memory CD45RA+ cells excluded. Clones were read by immunoSEQ multiplex PCR, and TCRdb kept only the in-frame ones, dropping some. This table holds some 2,000,000 clones, about 95% found once. The sample taken for sequencing was naive CD8+ T cells sorted from blood. The receptors shown here come from a man between 18 and 35 years old in good health.

The rearrangement links TRBV13 to TRBJ1-2, with 7 bases lining up with TRBD1. The CDR3 spans 14 residues. With 5 bases clipped from V and 3 bases from J, the junction kept 6 bases outside the gene matches. CDR1 is PRHDT, CDR2 FYEKMQ, per germline (reference sequence). The CDR3 loop is CASSPGRGYYGYTF. CDR3 coding DNA: TGTGCCAGCAGCCCCGGCAGGGGGTACTATGGCTACACCTTC.

The genes are TRBV5-6 and TRBJ1-3; D remains ambiguous. This CDR3 contains 15 residues. CDR1 is SGHDT and CDR2 is YYEEEE in the germline V gene. With 3 bases removed from V and 3 bases from J, the gap between germline ends came to 13 bases. The CDR3 spells CASSSGQWVGNTIYF. The CDR3, as DNA: TGTGCCAGCAGCTCCGGGCAGTGGGTTGGAAACACCATATATTTT.

As regards this clone: The same CDR3 is also encoded by other DNA sequences in this sample. The chain carries TRBV19 and TRBJ2-7, with D unresolved. There are 13 residues in the CDR3. Germline CDR1 reads LNHDA; CDR2 reads SQIVND (reference sequence). V was trimmed by 1 base and J by 3 bases, leaving 7 bases between them. CDR3 loop: CASSIGQGYEQYF. The CDR3, as DNA: TGTGCCAGTAGTATAGGGCAAGGCTACGAGCAGTACTTC.

The chain links TRBV21-1 to TRBJ2-7; the listed D gene, TRBD2, was not tested against the DNA. TRBV21-1 is assigned pseudogene status. The CDR3 runs to 14 residues. CDR3 protein: CASSPHREGCEQYF. CDR3 in DNA: TGTGCCAGCAGCCCACACAGGGAGGGGTGCGAGCAGTACTTC.

This chain connects TRBV7-6 to TRBJ1-1; a weak D match, TRBD1 (6 bases). With 8 bases removed from V and 1 base from J, the gap between germline ends came to 23 bases. There are 17 residues in the CDR3. CDR1 and CDR2 from the germline V gene are SGHVS and FNYEAQ. The CDR3 region is CASGHPYSTGRNTEAFF. Here the CDR3 DNA reads TGTGCCAGCGGACACCCTTACTCGACAGGTCGGAACACTGAAGCTTTCTTT. Looking up the rest from reference TRBV7-6 and TRBJ1-1 gives the full variable domain: GAGVSQSPRYKVTKRGQDVALRCDPISGHVSLYWYRQALGQGPEFLTYFNYEAQQDKSGLPNDRFSAERPEGSISTLTIQRTEQRDSAMYRCASGHPYSTGRNTEAFFGQGTRLTVV.

This rearrangement joins TRBV11-2 to TRBJ2-7, with TRBD2 matching 7 bases. This CDR3 is built from 12 residues. Germline CDR1 reads SGHAT; CDR2 reads FQNNGV. Unmatched junction bases numbered 3, after V lost 5 bases and J lost 5 bases. CDR3: CASSPTSDEQYF. The CDR3 bases are TGTGCCAGCAGCCCCACTAGCGACGAGCAGTACTTC.

This sequence joins TRBV5-1 and TRBJ1-1, with D tentatively TRBD1 (5 bases). Per the germline V gene, CDR1 is SGHRS and CDR2 is YFSETQ. V lost 4 bases to trimming and J lost 0 bases, with 10 bases between them. The CDR3 spans 14 residues. CDR3 region: CASSVWDLNTEAFF. The CDR3 DNA reads as TGCGCCAGCAGCGTCTGGGACTTGAACACTGAAGCTTTCTTT.

The rearrangement links TRBV5-8 to TRBJ1-1; D not certain. Germline-derived CDR1 and CDR2 are SGHTS and YDEGEE. Trimming took 0 bases from V and 6 from J, leaving 12 bases between them. The CDR3 runs 14 residues. Here the CDR3 DNA reads TGTGCCAGCAGCTTGGATAGAGGGAGCCCTGAAGCTTTCTTT. Translating it yields CASSLDRGSPEAFF.

The rearrangement links TRBV10-1 to TRBJ2-7; 11 bases are shared with TRBD1. The CDR3 extends over 15 amino acids. Germline V gene sequence: CDR1 WNHNN, CDR2 SYGVQD (reference sequence). V lost 2 bases, J lost 6 bases, and 6 bases stayed unmatched. The CDR3 reads CASSEVGQGAGEQYF. The CDR3 DNA follows: TGCGCCAGCAGTGAGGTCGGACAGGGGGCGGGCGAGCAGTACTTC.

The rearrangement joins TRBV7-9 to TRBJ2-3, with 10 bases matching TRBD1. The CDR3 consists of 16 residues. The V segment lost 2 bases and the J segment 6 bases; nucleotides outside the gene matches: 8. Germline CDR1 is SEHNR and CDR2 is FQNEAQ (reference sequence). The CDR3 spells CASSLTGTGDADTQYF. DNA for the CDR3: TGTGCCAGCAGCTTAACCGGGACAGGGGATGCGGATACGCAGTATTTT.

Remarks on this clone: Other nucleotide sequences from this sample produce the same CDR3. CDR3 nucleotides: TGTGCCAGCAGCCCGTTTTACGAGCAGTACTTC. The encoded protein is CASSPFYEQYF. The chain couples TRBV11-2 to TRBJ2-7; D remains unclear. The V end lost 5 bases, the J end lost 4 bases, and 6 bases lay between the germline ends. From germline, CDR1 is SGHAT and CDR2 FQNNGV. CDR3 length: 11 residues.

This sequence joins TRBV6-5 and TRBJ2-3, with D uncertain. V was cut by 6 bases and J by 3 bases, with 16 bases left in between. This CDR3 is built from 15 residues. Germline CDR1 is MNHEY and CDR2 is SVGAGI. DNA for the CDR3: TGTGCCAGCAGCCCGGAAACAAGTTGGACAGATACGCAGTATTTT. This translates into CASSPETSWTDTQYF.

The V call is TRBV28, the J call TRBJ2-3, with TRBD2 matching 7 bases. Germline lookup yields CDR1 MDHEN and CDR2 SYDVKM. The ends lost 7 bases at V and 2 bases at J; junction bases unmatched: 9. The CDR3 contains 15 residues. This CDR3 is CASTPAGSDTDTQYF. The DNA for the CDR3 is TGTGCCAGCACCCCAGCGGGATCTGACACAGATACGCAGTATTTT. Filled out from reference TRBV28 and TRBJ2-3, the complete variable domain reads DVKVTQSSRYLVKRTGEKVFLECVQDMDHENMFWYRQDPGLGLRLIYFSYDVKMKEKGDIPEGYSVSREKKERFSLILESASTNQTSMYLCASTPAGSDTDTQYFGPGTRLTVL.

The chain combines TRBV9 with TRBJ1-1, with no clear D. V was shortened by 0 bases and J by 8 bases, with 17 bases between the two germline ends. The CDR3 is made up of 15 amino acids. Germline V gives CDR1 SGDLS, CDR2 YYNGEE. The CDR3 DNA reads as TGTGCCAGCAGCGTAGAGGACCGCTCCCCCCCGGAAGCTTTCTTT. The encoded protein is CASSVEDRSPPEAFF.

This clone was counted once. The V and J genes are TRBV6-5 and TRBJ2-4; D might be TRBD1 (6 bases). This CDR3 is 14 amino acids long. The V end was cut by 0 bases, the J end by 5 bases, with 8 bases between. CDR1 and CDR2 (germline): MNHEY, SVGAGI. The CDR3 DNA follows: TGTGCCAGCAGTTACTCCGAGGGGGAAAACATTCAGTACTTC. This translates into CASSYSEGENIQYF.

The V gene is TRBV28, the J gene TRBJ1-5; a possible D gene is TRBD1 (6 bases). V lost 11 bases and J lost 4, with 18 bases in between. Germline lookup yields CDR1 MDHEN and CDR2 SYDVKM. The CDR3 length is 14 residues. The CDR3 region has the DNA TGTGCCGCGGGGTCGGGTCAGGGGAATCAGCCCCAGCATTTT. Residues: CAAGSGQGNQPQHF.

The chain employs TRBV19 and TRBJ1-5, with TRBD1 identical over 7 bases. The CDR3 is made up of 14 amino acids. Germline assignment: CDR1 LNHDA and CDR2 SQIVND (reference sequence). With 6 bases clipped from V and 1 base from J, the junction kept 3 bases outside the gene matches. The chain's CDR3 is CASRTGLSNQPQHF. The CDR3 DNA follows: TGTGCCAGTAGGACAGGGCTGAGCAATCAGCCCCAGCATTTT.

The chain combines TRBV2 with TRBJ2-2, with no clear D. Germline-derived CDR1 and CDR2 are SNHLY and FYNNEI. The CDR3 runs to 13 residues. Trimming removed 3 bases from V and 4 bases from J, with 6 bases in between. In DNA form, the CDR3 reads TGTGCCAGCAGTGATCTGTTCACCGGGGAGCTGTTTTTT. Protein sequence: CASSDLFTGELFF.